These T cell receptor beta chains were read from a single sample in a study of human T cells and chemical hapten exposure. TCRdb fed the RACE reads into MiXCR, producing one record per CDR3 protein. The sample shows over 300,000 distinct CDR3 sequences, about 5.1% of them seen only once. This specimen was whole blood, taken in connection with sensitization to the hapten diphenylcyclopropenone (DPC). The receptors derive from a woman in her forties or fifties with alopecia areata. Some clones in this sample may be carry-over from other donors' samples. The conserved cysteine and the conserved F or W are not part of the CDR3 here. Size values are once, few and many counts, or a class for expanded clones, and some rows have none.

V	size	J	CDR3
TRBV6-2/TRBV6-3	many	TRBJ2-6	ASSYTDRDSAGANVLT
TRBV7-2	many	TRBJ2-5	ASSSGLAGGKETQY
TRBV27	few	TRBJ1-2	ASSLSPWFGYT
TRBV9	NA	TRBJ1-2	ASSSGLTRGYT
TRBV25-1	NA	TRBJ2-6	ASSEPGPFSGANVLT
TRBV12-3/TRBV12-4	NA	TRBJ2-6	ASRGTYSGANVQT
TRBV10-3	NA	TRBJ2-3	AISQTRGAGGPGTDTQY
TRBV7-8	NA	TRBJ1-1	ASSLEGGFGAEAF
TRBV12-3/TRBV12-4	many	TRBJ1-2	ASSPRTGGAHDYGYT
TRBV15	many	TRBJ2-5	ATSGMGPETQY
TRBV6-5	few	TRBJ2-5	ASSRASGTQY
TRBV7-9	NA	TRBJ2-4	ASSLNKLAKNIQY
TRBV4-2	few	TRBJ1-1	ASSQASGSTEAF
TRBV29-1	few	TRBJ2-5	SALGEETQY
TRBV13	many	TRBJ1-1	ASTSSDVTEAF
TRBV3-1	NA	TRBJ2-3	ASSQDLDYTDTQY
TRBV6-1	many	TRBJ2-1	ASSEGLAELKRAYNEQF
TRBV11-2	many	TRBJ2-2	ASNPLRTGELF
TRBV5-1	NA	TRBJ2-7	ASSLVGQGSFSDEQY
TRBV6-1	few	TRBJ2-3	ASSDGSGIGDTQY
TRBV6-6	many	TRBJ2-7	ASSTLSYEQY
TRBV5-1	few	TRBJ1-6	ASSSVGPENNSPLH
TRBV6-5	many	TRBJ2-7	ASSTESLSYEQY
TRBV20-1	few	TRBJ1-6	SAEGGQGFSPLH
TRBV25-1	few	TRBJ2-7	ASSEYARGRGEQY
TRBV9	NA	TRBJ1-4	ASSGTGRAEKLF
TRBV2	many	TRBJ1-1	ASGIPGPRATEAF
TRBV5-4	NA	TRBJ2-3	ASSGRALTDTQY
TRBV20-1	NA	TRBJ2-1	SARVDLHEQF
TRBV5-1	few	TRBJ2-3	ASSLGGYGTDTQY
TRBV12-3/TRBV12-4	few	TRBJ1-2	ASSLRALKGYGYT
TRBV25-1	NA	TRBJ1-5	ASSVGRQPQH
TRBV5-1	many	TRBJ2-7	ASSLGAGREQY
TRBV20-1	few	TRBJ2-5	SAHDGETQY
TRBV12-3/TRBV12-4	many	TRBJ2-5	ASSFPNRGEETQY
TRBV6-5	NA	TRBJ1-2	ASRGSGADGYT
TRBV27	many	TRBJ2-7	ASSRRAQNEQY
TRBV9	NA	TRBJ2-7	ASSEGGRAYEQY
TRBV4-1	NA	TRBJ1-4	ASSTRGYNEKLF
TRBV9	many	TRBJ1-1	ASSFAGATEAF
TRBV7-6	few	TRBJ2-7	ASSLALQGWYEQY
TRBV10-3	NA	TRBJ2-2	ATRDQGRTGELF
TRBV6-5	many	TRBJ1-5	ASSYDRAGAQPQH
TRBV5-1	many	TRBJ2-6	ASSLDSKTGANVLT
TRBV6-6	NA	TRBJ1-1	SGTEAF
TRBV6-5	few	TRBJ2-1	ASSSTGDEQF
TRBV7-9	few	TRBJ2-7	ASSSGPGLLTYEQY
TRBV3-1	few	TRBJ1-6	ASSQDWGGSSPLH
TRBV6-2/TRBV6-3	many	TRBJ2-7	ASSYSRDSPYEQY
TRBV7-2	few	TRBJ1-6	ASSLDGGDSPLH
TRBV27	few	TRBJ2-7	ASSSRGTAAYEQY
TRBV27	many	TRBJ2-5	ASTFSGHMETQY
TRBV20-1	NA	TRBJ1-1	SAQRENTEAF
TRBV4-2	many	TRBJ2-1	ASSLAGTSGSNEQF
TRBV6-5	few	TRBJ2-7	ASSPRSTGREQY
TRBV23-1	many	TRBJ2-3	ASSHLHATTTSSSSTDTQY
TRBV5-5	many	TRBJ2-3	ASSFIAGGFADTQY
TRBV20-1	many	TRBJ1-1	SARTAYTEAF
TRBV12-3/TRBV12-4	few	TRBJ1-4	ASRIQGRDEKLF
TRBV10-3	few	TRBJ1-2	AIGRGTLYGYT